This is a list of T cell receptor beta chains from one sample in a study of blood T cell repertoires in COVID-19. Clones were sequenced by immunoSEQ multiplex PCR, and TCRdb holds only the in-frame ones, with some missing. The table records roughly 230,000 clones, about 87% of them present only once. Input material: peripheral blood. These TCRs come from a man between 70 and 80 years old with acute or convalescent COVID-19. Each CDR3 is given with its conserved first and last residue. Each record gives: clone size, J gene, V gene, D gene, CDR3 DNA, CDR3 protein. D genes are given only for firm matches. A row's size may be missing; if present it is once, few, many or a size class.

few | TRBJ2-1 | TRBV4-3 | TRBD2 | TGCGCCAGCAGCCTATCCGGGACTAGCGGACATTACAATGAGCAGTTCTTC | CASSLSGTSGHYNEQFF
NA | TRBJ2-1 | TRBV9 | TRBD2 | TGTGCCAGCAGCCCAAGGGGAGGACTAGCGGGAGATGAGCAGTTCTTC | CASSPRGGLAGDEQFF
NA | TRBJ1-1 | TRBV28 | NA | TGTGCCAGCAGTTTATTCGGCGGGGGGGGAAACACTGAAGCTTTCTTT | CASSLFGGGGNTEAFF
NA | TRBJ2-5 | TRBV29-1 | TRBD1 | TGCAGCGTTCCTACAGGGGGGAGCTTGGAGACCCAGTACTTC | CSVPTGGSLETQYF
NA | TRBJ1-5 | TRBV7-3 | TRBD1 | TGTGCCAGCAGCTTCCGGGACAGGCATAATCAGCCCCAGCATTTT | CASSFRDRHNQPQHF
NA | TRBJ2-2 | TRBV4-3 | NA | TGCGCCAGCAGCCAAGGGGGAGCCGGAGTGGACACCGGGGAGCTGTTTTTT | CASSQGGAGVDTGELFF
NA | TRBJ2-3 | TRBV7-7 | NA | TGTGCCAGCAGCTTAACAGGGAGTATTTCAGATACGCAGTATTTT | CASSLTGSISDTQYF
NA | TRBJ2-2 | TRBV4-2 | NA | TGTGCCAGCAGCCGACAGGCGGACACCGGGGAGCTGTTTTTT | CASSRQADTGELFF
once | TRBJ2-4 | TRBV18 | TRBD1 | TGTGCCAGCTCACCCTCGCCCTGGACAGGGGACATTCAGTACTTC | CASSPSPWTGDIQYF
once | TRBJ2-7 | TRBV7-2 | NA | TGTGCCAGCAGCTTAGACTTCTCCTACGAGCAGTACTTC | CASSLDFSYEQYF
NA | TRBJ1-2 | TRBV18 | NA | TGTGCCAGCTCACCAAGTCTGCAGGGTTCCTATGGCTACACCTTC | CASSPSLQGSYGYTF
NA | TRBJ2-7 | TRBV5-4 | TRBD2 | TGTGCCAGCAGATCGGGACTAGCGGAATCCTACGAGCAGTACTTC | CASRSGLAESYEQYF
NA | TRBJ2-7 | TRBV11-2 | NA | TGTGCCAGCAGCTTAGCCGTTTCGGGGGAGCAGTACTTC | CASSLAVSGEQYF
NA | TRBJ1-3 | TRBV11-2 | NA | TGTGCCAGCAGCTTAGGATTTCGGGTCTCTGGAAACACCATATATTTT | CASSLGFRVSGNTIYF
NA | TRBJ1-5 | TRBV21-1 | NA | TGTGCCAGCAGCAAAAGGGGGTTAGAGGAGATTCACTGTAGCAATCAGCCCCAGCATTTT | CASSKRGLEEIHCSNQPQHF
NA | TRBJ2-1 | TRBV12-3/TRBV12-4 | NA | TGTGCCAGCAGTAGCGGACTAAACAATGAGCAGTTCTTC | CASSSGLNNEQFF
once | TRBJ2-3 | TRBV20-1 | TRBD2 | TGCAGTGCTAGTAGCGGGAGGGCCTCCGGCACAGATACGCAGTATTTT | CSASSGRASGTDTQYF
NA | TRBJ2-6 | TRBV3-1/TRBV3-2 | TRBD1 | TGTGCCAGCAGCCAAAACAGGGGGCGCCTCTCTGGGGCCAACGTCCTGACTTTC | CASSQNRGRLSGANVLTF
NA | TRBJ2-5 | TRBV28 | TRBD1 | TGTGCCAGCAGTCTAACCGGGACAGGGGAGCAGGAGACCCAGTACTTC | CASSLTGTGEQETQYF
NA | TRBJ1-5 | TRBV12-3/TRBV12-4 | NA | TGTGCCAGCAGTTTAGAAGGGGTTCAGCCCCAGCATTTT | CASSLEGVQPQHF
NA | TRBJ2-7 | TRBV6-5 | TRBD2 | TGTGCCAGCGATCTGTCGACTAGCGGGAGAGCCGAGCAGTACTTC | CASDLSTSGRAEQYF
NA | TRBJ1-1 | TRBV7-9 | NA | TGTGCCAGCAGCTTAGGAGGGTTCGGTGAAGCTTTCTTT | CASSLGGFGEAFF
NA | TRBJ2-1 | TRBV6-5 | TRBD2 | TGTGCCAGCAGTTACTCAGGACTAGCGGGAGGTAATGAGCAGTTCTTC | CASSYSGLAGGNEQFF
NA | TRBJ2-3 | TRBV3-1/TRBV3-2 | TRBD2 | TGTGCCAGCAGCCAAGCAGAGCGGGAGTTAGATACGCAGTATTTT | CASSQAERELDTQYF
once | TRBJ2-5 | TRBV7-3 | TRBD2 | TGTGCCAGCAGCTCGACCGGGACTAGCGGGGGGAAGACCCAGTACTTC | CASSSTGTSGGKTQYF
NA | TRBJ2-7 | TRBV9 | TRBD2 | TGTGCCAGCAGCGTAGTGGGGACTAGCGGGTTTAACGAGCAGTACTTC | CASSVVGTSGFNEQYF
NA | TRBJ1-1 | TRBV11-2 | NA | TGTGCCAGCAGCTTAGATGTTAGCGCGAACCGTGCTTTCTTT | CASSLDVSANRAFF
NA | TRBJ1-1 | TRBV6-5 | NA | TGTGCCAGCAGTTATTCCCAGGGGCGTGAAGCTTTCTTT | CASSYSQGREAFF
once | TRBJ1-6 | TRBV9 | TRBD1 | TGTGCCAGCAGCTTGACAGGGGGAGGTTCACCCCTCCACTTT | CASSLTGGGSPLHF
NA | TRBJ2-7 | TRBV27 | NA | TGTGCCAGCTCAACGCGAGGTCAGAGACAGTACGAGCAGTACTTC | CASSTRGQRQYEQYF
NA | TRBJ2-2 | TRBV11-3 | TRBD2 | TGTGCCAGCAGCCCGGGAGGGGAGCCCGGGGAGCTGTTTTTT | CASSPGGEPGELFF
NA | TRBJ1-6 | TRBV10-3 | TRBD1 | TGTGCCATCAGTCCCGGGACAGCGTTAAATTCACCCCTCCACTTT | CAISPGTALNSPLHF
once | TRBJ2-2 | TRBV14 | NA | TGTGCCAGCAGCCAGAGGGGGATAAGGACCGGGGAGCTGTTTTTT | CASSQRGIRTGELFF
NA | TRBJ2-1 | TRBV19 | NA | TGTGCCAGTAGTATCCGGGAGAACTACAATGAGCAGTTCTTC | CASSIRENYNEQFF
NA | TRBJ2-1 | TRBV5-4 | NA | TGTGCCAGCAGCCAGGTTAGCGAGGTTAGGCAGTTCTTC | CASSQVSEVRQFF
NA | TRBJ1-6 | TRBV7-2 | NA | TGTGCCAGCAGCCTCCTTCGGAGGGACGATTGGAACAATTCACCCCTCCACTTT | CASSLLRRDDWNNSPLHF
NA | TRBJ2-7 | TRBV6-5 | TRBD1 | TGTGCCAGCAGTCGCCCAGGGGGTTCCTACGAGCAGTACTTC | CASSRPGGSYEQYF
NA | TRBJ1-1 | TRBV7-6 | TRBD1 | TGTGCCAGCAGCTCACAGGGGGGAAAGAACACTGAAGCTTTCTTT | CASSSQGGKNTEAFF
NA | TRBJ1-5 | TRBV18 | NA | TGTGCCAGCTCCTTGGGAGTAAGTCAGCCCCAGCATTTT | CASSLGVSQPQHF
NA | TRBJ1-6 | TRBV29-1 | NA | TGCAGCGTAACTCAGGGCGGTGATAATTCACCCCTCCACTTT | CSVTQGGDNSPLHF
NA | TRBJ2-5 | TRBV4-2 | TRBD1 | TGTGCCAGCAGCCGGGGGACAGGGCCAGAGACCCAGTACTTC | CASSRGTGPETQYF
once | TRBJ2-7 | TRBV28 | TRBD2 | TGTGCCAGCAGTTTAAGGGGACTAGCGGGAGACGGCCACGAGCAGTACTTC | CASSLRGLAGDGHEQYF
NA | TRBJ2-2 | TRBV10-3 | TRBD2 | TGTGCCATCAGTGATTCGGGGGGCACCGGGGAGCTGTTTTTT | CAISDSGGTGELFF
NA | TRBJ2-5 | TRBV7-9 | NA | TGTGCCAGCAGTTTACCGCTATCTGAGCAAGAGACCCAGTACTTC | CASSLPLSEQETQYF